These 24 T cell receptor beta chains were all obtained from the same sample, sequenced in a study of STAT3 mutations in large granular lymphocyte leukemia. The antigens of these receptors remain unknown. Only in-frame clones appear in the TCRdb table, and some are missing; sequencing was by immunoSEQ multiplex PCR. The sample includes 3,500 to 4,500 clones, about two fifths of them seen just once. Study results and limitations: At least one immunodominant TCR beta clonotype appeared in every T-cell large granular lymphocyte leukemia patient.

Input material: peripheral blood mononuclear cells. The receptor source for this set is a man in his fifties or sixties with T-cell large granular lymphocyte leukemia. Some clones in this sample may be carry-over from other donors' samples.

The V call is TRBV7-9, the J call TRBJ2-7; 7 bases match TRBD1. The CDR3 has 14 residues. Germline V CDR1 and CDR2: SEHNR, FQNEAQ (reference sequence). J was trimmed by 6 bases and V by 3 bases; bases with no gene match: 8. As DNA, the CDR3 is TGTGCCAGCAGCTTCACCGGGACAGTAAGCGAGCAGTACTTC. It is translated as CASSFTGTVSEQYF. Full variable domain (missing parts from reference TRBV7-9 and TRBJ2-7): DTGVSQNPRHKITKRGQNVTFRCDPISEHNRLYWYRQTLGQGPEFLTYFQNEAQLEKSRLLSDRFSAERPKGSFSTLEIQRTEQGDSAMYLCASSFTGTVSEQYFGPGTRLTVT.

This chain links TRBV5-1 with TRBJ2-1, with TRBD2 identical over 9 bases. This CDR3 has 16 amino acids. From germline, CDR1 is SGHRS and CDR2 YFSETQ. V gave up 0 bases and J gave up 7 bases; unmatched junction bases: 8. CDR3 loop: CASSLGGSGSHNEQFF. For the CDR3, the DNA is TGCGCCAGCAGCTTGGGTGGTAGCGGGAGTCATAATGAGCAGTTCTTC.

This clone was picked up a small number of times. The V gene is TRBV6-6, the J gene TRBJ2-7; D is undetermined. The CDR3 contains 11 residues. Germline CDR1 and CDR2: MNHNY and SVGAGI (reference sequence). Deletions cut 4 bases from V and 9 bases from J, with 10 bases between. The CDR3 sequence is CASSLNWGQYF. CDR3 bases: TGTGCCAGCAGTTTGAACTGGGGGCAGTACTTC.

This chain joins TRBV6-5 and TRBJ1-4; unclear D gene. This CDR3 is 13 amino acids long. The germline gives CDR1 MNHEY, CDR2 SVGAGI. V was shortened by 2 bases and J by 8 bases, with 9 bases between the two germline ends. CDR3 sequence reads: CASSYRVREKLFF. CDR3 nucleotide sequence: TGTGCCAGCAGTTACCGGGTTCGGGAAAAACTGTTTTTT.

The chain links TRBV5-1 to TRBJ2-7; 8 bases agree with TRBD2. The germline V gene encodes CDR1 SGHRS and CDR2 YFSETQ. The CDR3 runs 15 residues. With 4 bases clipped from V and 0 bases from J, the junction kept 6 bases outside the gene matches. For the CDR3, the DNA is TGCGCCAGCAGCCCGTCAAGCGGGGGCTCCTACGAGCAGTACTTC. It yields the protein CASSPSSGGSYEQYF.

This clone was seen a few times. The chain recombines TRBV11-2 with TRBJ2-3, with 14 bases aligning to TRBD2. Unmatched junction bases numbered 4, after V lost 5 bases and J lost 3 bases. Per germline, CDR1 SGHAT and CDR2 FQNNGV. This CDR3 spans 16 amino acids. DNA for the CDR3: TGTGCCAGCAGCCGCCGACTAGCGGGAGGGACAGATACGCAGTATTTT. Translating gives CASSRRLAGGTDTQYF.

This clone was picked up a small number of times. The rearrangement joins TRBV18 to TRBJ2-4; perhaps TRBD1 as D (5 bases). The V and J ends lost 3 bases and 7 bases respectively, with 7 bases between them. Per the germline V gene, CDR1 is KGHSH and CDR2 is LQKENI. The CDR3 runs to 12 residues. The CDR3 region is CASSPDNNIQYF. CDR3 bases: TGTGCCAGCTCACCGGACAATAACATTCAGTACTTC.

The chain carries TRBV5-1 and TRBJ2-3; 15 bases fit TRBD2. Germline V CDR1 and CDR2: SGHRS, YFSETQ. Trimming at V came to 4 bases and at J to 1 base, leaving 4 bases not matched to a gene. This CDR3 has 17 residues. The CDR3 is CASSGGLAGGRTDTQYF. The CDR3 DNA follows: TGCGCCAGCAGCGGGGGACTAGCGGGAGGTCGCACAGATACGCAGTATTTT.

The chain links TRBV7-9 to TRBJ2-3; 10 nucleotides line up with TRBD1. With 6 bases clipped from V and 5 bases from J, the junction kept 8 bases outside the gene matches. This CDR3 has 15 residues. Per germline, CDR1 SEHNR and CDR2 FQNEAQ (reference sequence). The CDR3 region is CASSPGQGLGDTQYF. The CDR3 DNA reads TGTGCCAGCAGTCCGGGACAGGGGTTAGGAGATACGCAGTATTTT.

The chain is built from TRBV30 and TRBJ2-7; D remains ambiguous. The CDR3 is 13 residues long. Trimming took off 3 bases at V and 3 bases at J, with 12 bases between the two ends. Germline V gene lookup returns CDR1 GTSNPN and CDR2 SVGIG (reference sequence). CDR3 sequence: CAWSPDWGYEQYV. The CDR3 DNA follows: TGTGCCTGGAGCCCGGATTGGGGCTACGAGCAGTACGTC.

The chain employs TRBV6-6 and TRBJ1-2; D uncertain. Germline CDR1 MNHNY, CDR2 SVGAGI (reference sequence). Trimming took 10 bases from V and 0 from J, leaving 12 bases between them. This CDR3 spans 13 amino acids. The CDR3 reads CAIASDSNYGYTF. In DNA form, the CDR3 reads TGTGCCATCGCGTCCGACTCTAACTATGGCTACACCTTC.

This chain joins TRBV5-4 and TRBJ1-1; no clear D. This CDR3 comprises 14 residues. CDR1 and CDR2 (germline): SGHNT, YYREEE (reference sequence). V lost 0 bases and J lost 0, with 6 bases in between. CDR3 bases: TGTGCCAGCAGCTTGGCAATGGTGAACACTGAAGCTTTCTTT. Its translation: CASSLAMVNTEAFF.

This clone showed up just a few times. The chain uses TRBV6-1 and TRBJ2-1; TRBD2 is a possible D gene (6 bases). This CDR3 is built from 12 residues. V was cut by 9 bases and J by 6 bases, with 12 bases left in between. CDR1 MNHNS and CDR2 SASEGT come from the germline V gene. The CDR3 loop reads CASYGGGNEQFF. The CDR3 DNA is TGTGCCAGTTACGGGGGTGGCAATGAGCAGTTCTTC.

This clone was seen a few times. The V gene is TRBV27, the J gene TRBJ2-3, with D hard to call. The CDR3 covers 12 residues. Germline CDR1 MNHEY, CDR2 SMNVEV (reference sequence). V lost 3 bases and J 8 bases, leaving 9 bases between the germline ends. CDR3 protein: CASSFVTGTQYF. CDR3 nucleotide sequence: TGTGCCAGCAGTTTTGTGACGGGTACGCAGTATTTT.

The rearrangement uses TRBV6-5 and TRBJ2-1; TRBD1 agrees at 7 bases. V gave up 5 bases and J gave up 5 bases; unmatched junction bases: 9. CDR1 MNHEY and CDR2 SVGAGI come from the germline V gene. This CDR3 has 15 amino acids. CDR3 bases: TGTGCCAGCAGTCGATCCGGGACAGCTAACAATGAGCAGTTCTTC. As protein: CASSRSGTANNEQFF.

This chain connects TRBV5-1 to TRBJ2-5; TRBD2 might be the D (6 bases). Germline CDR1 is SGHRS and CDR2 is YFSETQ. Deletions cut 1 base from V and 4 bases from J, with 14 bases between. CDR3 length: 15 residues. The CDR3 bases are TGCGCCAGCAGCTTGTTGGGCGGGATCGTAGAGACCCAGTACTTC. Residues: CASSLLGGIVETQYF.

The genes are TRBV7-9 and TRBJ1-1, with a possible D match to TRBD1 (6 bases). Trimming shortened V by 6 bases and J by 4 bases, and 12 bases separated the two germline ends. Per germline, CDR1 SEHNR and CDR2 FQNEAQ (reference sequence). CDR3 size: 13 residues. In DNA form, the CDR3 reads TGTGCCAGCAGTTCACAGGGTGGCACTGAAGCTTTCTTT. Translating gives CASSSQGGTEAFF.

The rearrangement joins TRBV29-1 to TRBJ2-5, with 10 bases that match TRBD2. V lost 7 bases to trimming and J lost 5 bases; unmatched junction nucleotides: 4. CDR1 and CDR2 (germline): SQVTM, ANQGSEA. The CDR3 loop spans 12 amino acids. Written as DNA, the CDR3 is TGCAGCGCCCAGCGGGAGGGGGAGACCCAGTACTTC. It specifies CSAQREGETQYF. The full variable domain, with the rest looked up from reference TRBV29-1 and TRBJ2-5, is SAVISQKPSRDICQRGTSLTIQCQVDSQVTMMFWYRQQPGQSLTLIATANQGSEATYESGFVIDKFPISRPNLTFSTLTVSNMSPEDSSIYLCSAQREGETQYFGPGTRLLVL.

This clone turned up a few times. The V call is TRBV6-5, the J call TRBJ1-5; TRBD1 is a possible D gene (5 bases). Trimming stripped 5 bases from V and 6 bases from J, with 11 bases between. Germline CDR1 MNHEY, CDR2 SVGAGI. This CDR3 has 13 residues. CDR3 residues: CASSPDSVQPQHF. The CDR3 DNA sequence: TGTGCCAGCAGTCCTGACAGTGTTCAGCCCCAGCATTTT.

The chain carries TRBV7-9 and TRBJ1-1; the match to TRBD1 covers 8 bases. The CDR3 consists of 13 residues. Germline CDR1 SEHNR, CDR2 FQNEAQ (reference sequence). J was trimmed by 5 bases and V by 5 bases; bases with no gene match: 4. CDR3 residues: CASSPGQGTEAFF. The DNA of the CDR3 is TGTGCCAGCAGCCCCGGACAGGGAACTGAAGCTTTCTTT.

The chain carries TRBV30 and TRBJ1-4; the D is unclear. The CDR3 sequence is 11 residues long. V lost 8 bases and J lost 4, with 8 bases in between. Germline V CDR1 and CDR2: GTSNPN, SVGIG (reference sequence). The CDR3 sequence: CALAYNEKLFF. The CDR3 DNA reads as TGTGCCCTGGCTTATAATGAAAAACTGTTTTTT.

This clone was observed a few times. The V call is TRBV27, the J call TRBJ1-3, with 11 nucleotides matching TRBD1. V dropped 3 bases and J dropped 4; count of bases not matched to a gene: 2. The CDR3 extends over 15 amino acids. Germline CDR1 is MNHEY and CDR2 is SMNVEV (reference sequence). CDR3 protein: CASSLDRGLGNTIYF. The DNA for the CDR3 is TGTGCCAGCAGTTTGGACAGGGGGCTCGGAAACACCATATATTTT.

The gene calls are TRBV5-1 and TRBJ2-1; either TRBD1 or TRBD2 may fit D (6 bases each). Germline V gene sequence: CDR1 SGHRS, CDR2 YFSETQ. Trimming pared 6 bases from V and 7 bases from J, leaving 20 bases between. The CDR3 has 15 residues. CDR3 sequence reads: CASTQWGKGGNEQFF. For the CDR3, the DNA is TGCGCCAGCACCCAGTGGGGGAAGGGGGGTAATGAGCAGTTCTTC.

The V gene is TRBV30, the J gene TRBJ1-1; possibly TRBD1 for D (5 bases). V was trimmed by 3 bases and J by 5 bases, leaving 19 bases between them. The germline V gene encodes CDR1 GTSNPN and CDR2 SVGIG (reference sequence). This CDR3 contains 15 residues. The CDR3: CAWSLGLGSGTEAFF. As DNA, the CDR3 is TGTGCCTGGAGCCTGGGGCTCGGATCGGGGACTGAAGCTTTCTTT.